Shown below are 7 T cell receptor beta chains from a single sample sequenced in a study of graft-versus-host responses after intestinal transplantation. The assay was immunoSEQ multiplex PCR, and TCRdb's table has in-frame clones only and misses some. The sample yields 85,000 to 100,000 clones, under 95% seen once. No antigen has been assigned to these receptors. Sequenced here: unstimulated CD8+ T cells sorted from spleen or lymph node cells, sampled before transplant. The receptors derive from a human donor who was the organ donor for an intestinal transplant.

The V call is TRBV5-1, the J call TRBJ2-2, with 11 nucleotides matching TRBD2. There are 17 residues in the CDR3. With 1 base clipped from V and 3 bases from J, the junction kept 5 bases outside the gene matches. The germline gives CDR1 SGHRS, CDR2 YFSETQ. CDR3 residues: CASSLWGLADYTGELFF. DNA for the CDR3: TGCGCCAGCAGCTTGTGGGGACTAGCGGACTACACCGGGGAGCTGTTTTTT.

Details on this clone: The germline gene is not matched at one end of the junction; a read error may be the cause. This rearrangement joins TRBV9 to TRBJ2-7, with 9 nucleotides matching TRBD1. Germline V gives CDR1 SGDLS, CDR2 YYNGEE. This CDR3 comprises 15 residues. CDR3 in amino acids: CASNNEGQGSHEQYF. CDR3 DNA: TGTGCCAGCAACAACGAGGGACAGGGCTCCCACGAGCAGTACTTC.

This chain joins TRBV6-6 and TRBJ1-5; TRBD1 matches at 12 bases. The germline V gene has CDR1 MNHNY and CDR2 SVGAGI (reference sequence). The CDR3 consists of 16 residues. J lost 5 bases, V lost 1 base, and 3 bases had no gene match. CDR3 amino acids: CASSYLGQGADQPQHF. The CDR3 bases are TGTGCCAGCAGTTACTTGGGACAGGGGGCGGATCAGCCCCAGCATTTT.

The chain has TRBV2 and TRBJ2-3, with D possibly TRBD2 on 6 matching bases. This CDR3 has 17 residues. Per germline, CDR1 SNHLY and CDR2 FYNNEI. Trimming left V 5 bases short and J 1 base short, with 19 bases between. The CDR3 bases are TGTGCCAGCAGTACTTGCCGGGACTGTTCTGGCACAGATACGCAGTATTTT. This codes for CASSTCRDCSGTDTQYF.

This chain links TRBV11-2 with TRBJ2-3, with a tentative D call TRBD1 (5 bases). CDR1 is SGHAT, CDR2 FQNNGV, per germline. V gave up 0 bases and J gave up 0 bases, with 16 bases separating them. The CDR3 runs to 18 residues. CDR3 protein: CASSLDLKLRGSTDTQYF. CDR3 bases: TGTGCCAGCAGCTTAGATCTAAAGCTAAGGGGTAGCACAGATACGCAGTATTTT.

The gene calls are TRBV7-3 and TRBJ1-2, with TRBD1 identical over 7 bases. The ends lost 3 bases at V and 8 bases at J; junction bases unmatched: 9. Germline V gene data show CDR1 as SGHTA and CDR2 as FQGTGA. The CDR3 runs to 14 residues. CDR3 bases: TGTGCCAGCAGCTTTGGTGGGACAGTGGCAGGCTACACCTTC. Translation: CASSFGGTVAGYTF.

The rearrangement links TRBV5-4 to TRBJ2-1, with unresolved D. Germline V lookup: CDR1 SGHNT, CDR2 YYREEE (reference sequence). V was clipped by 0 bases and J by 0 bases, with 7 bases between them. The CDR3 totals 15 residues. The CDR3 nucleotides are TGTGCCAGCAGCTTGGACTCAAGCTCCTACAATGAGCAGTTCTTC. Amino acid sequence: CASSLDSSSYNEQFF.